A selection of T cell receptor beta chains follows, all from one sample in a study of blood T cells in healthy people across ages. TCRdb reanalysed the 5' RACE reads using MiXCR and keeps one entry per CDR3 protein. The sample yields over 500,000 distinct CDR3 sequences, around 50% seen once. The specimen was blood. The origin of the receptors is an elderly woman in good health. CDR3s leave out the opening cysteine and the closing phenylalanine or tryptophan. Fields, in order: V gene, D gene, CDR3 protein. D genes are given only for firm matches.

>TRBV6-5|TRBD1
ASRSGTGRETQY
>TRBV24-1|-
ATSLGQGIDTQY
>TRBV7-2|-
ASSSQGLLGTQY
>TRBV6-5|-
ASSPPGGRLDTQY
>TRBV5-1|TRBD1
ASSQDRGGDGYT
>TRBV20-1|-
SARDRDRRETQY
>TRBV7-2|-
ASSLAVTYEQY
>TRBV12-3/TRBV12-4|-
ASSFSEGAGHEQY
>TRBV5-6|-
ASSLGGPGETQY
>TRBV10-3|TRBD1
AIRGTASTDTQY
>TRBV7-9|-
ASSLAEGGNEQF
>TRBV12-3/TRBV12-4|-
ASSFWSRVRTDVEY
>TRBV7-8|-
ASSLSSNYNEQF
>TRBV12-3/TRBV12-4|-
ASSFRFVYRANTEAF
>TRBV12-3/TRBV12-4|-
ASTALAGGGYNEQF
>TRBV5-1|TRBD2
ASSLGLAGSSYEQY
>TRBV5-1|TRBD1
ASSRDRGKTEAF
>TRBV29-1|-
SWRVTDTQY
>TRBV6-6|TRBD2
ASQREGGVYEQY
>TRBV7-9|-
ASRGVETQY
>TRBV20-1|TRBD1
SARDPDPRDRANYGYT
>TRBV6-5|TRBD2
ASSSQSGRTDTQY
>TRBV20-1|TRBD1
SASIGDRPNLEAF
>TRBV3-1|TRBD2
ASSPALAGGGNEQF
>TRBV4-3|-
ASSQEPGTFPDTQY
>TRBV12-3/TRBV12-4|TRBD1
ASSSGQFSYEQY
>TRBV27|TRBD2
ASSLSFPGLATDTQY
>TRBV25-1|-
ASSLVGRGAYNEQF
>TRBV12-3/TRBV12-4|TRBD2
ASSHASGSMGPTDTQY
>TRBV9|-
ASSTSPRGAYNEQY
>TRBV7-2|-
ASSLDGGNKNIQY
>TRBV5-1|-
ASSLEGTYNEQF
>TRBV5-1|TRBD2
ASSLLTSGVETQY
>TRBV18|TRBD1
ASASIGTGLSPLH
>TRBV29-1|-
SVAAQHTEAF
>TRBV7-9|TRBD2
ASSFGIGGVSDTQY
>TRBV20-1|TRBD1
SAGLTGGNTIY
>TRBV18|-
ASSPVLGETQY
>TRBV10-3|-
AIKVGRGESETQY
>TRBV4-3|-
ASSLQGFGEKLF